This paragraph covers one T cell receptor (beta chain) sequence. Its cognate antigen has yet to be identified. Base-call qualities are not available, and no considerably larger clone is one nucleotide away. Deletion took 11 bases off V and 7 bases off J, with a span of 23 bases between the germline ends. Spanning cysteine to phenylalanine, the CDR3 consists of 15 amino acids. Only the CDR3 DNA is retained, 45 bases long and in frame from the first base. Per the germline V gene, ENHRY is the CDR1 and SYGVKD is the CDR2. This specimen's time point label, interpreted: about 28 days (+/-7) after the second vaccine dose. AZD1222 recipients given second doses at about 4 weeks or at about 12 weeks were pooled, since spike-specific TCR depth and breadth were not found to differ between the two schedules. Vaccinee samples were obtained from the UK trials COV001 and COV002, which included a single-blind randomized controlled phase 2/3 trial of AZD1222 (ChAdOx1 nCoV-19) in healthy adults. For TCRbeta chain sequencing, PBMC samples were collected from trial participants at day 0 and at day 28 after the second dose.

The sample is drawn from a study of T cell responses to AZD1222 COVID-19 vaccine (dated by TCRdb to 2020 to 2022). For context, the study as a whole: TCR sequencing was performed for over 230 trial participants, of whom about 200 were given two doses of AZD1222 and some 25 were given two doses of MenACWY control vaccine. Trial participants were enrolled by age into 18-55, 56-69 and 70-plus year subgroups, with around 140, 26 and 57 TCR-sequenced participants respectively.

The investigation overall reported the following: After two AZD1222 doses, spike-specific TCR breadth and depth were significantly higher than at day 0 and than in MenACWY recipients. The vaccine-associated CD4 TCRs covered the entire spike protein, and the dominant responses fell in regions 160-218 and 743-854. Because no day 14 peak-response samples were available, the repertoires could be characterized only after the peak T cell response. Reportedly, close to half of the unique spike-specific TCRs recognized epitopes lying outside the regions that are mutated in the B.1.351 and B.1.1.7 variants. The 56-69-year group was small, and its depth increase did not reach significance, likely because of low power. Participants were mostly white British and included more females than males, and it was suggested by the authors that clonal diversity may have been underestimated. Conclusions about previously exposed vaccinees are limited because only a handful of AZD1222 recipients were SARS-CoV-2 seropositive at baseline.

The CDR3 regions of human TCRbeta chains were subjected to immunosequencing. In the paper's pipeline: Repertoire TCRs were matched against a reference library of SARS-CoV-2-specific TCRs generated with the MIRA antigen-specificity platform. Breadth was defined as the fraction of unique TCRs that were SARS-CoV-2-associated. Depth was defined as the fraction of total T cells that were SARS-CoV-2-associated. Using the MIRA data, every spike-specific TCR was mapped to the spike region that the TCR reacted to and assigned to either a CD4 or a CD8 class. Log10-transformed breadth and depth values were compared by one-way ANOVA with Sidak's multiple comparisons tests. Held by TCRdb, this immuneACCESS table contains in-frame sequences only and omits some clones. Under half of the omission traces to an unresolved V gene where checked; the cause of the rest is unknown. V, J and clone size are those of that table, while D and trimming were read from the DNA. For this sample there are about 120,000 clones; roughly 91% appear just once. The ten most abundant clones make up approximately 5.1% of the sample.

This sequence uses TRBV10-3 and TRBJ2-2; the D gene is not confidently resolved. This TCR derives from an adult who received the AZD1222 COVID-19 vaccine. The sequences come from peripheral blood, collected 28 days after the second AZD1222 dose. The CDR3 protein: CAFSKMGPENGELFF. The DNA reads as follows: TGTGCCTTCTCCAAGATGGGTCCCGAGAACGGGGAGCTGTTTTTT.